This T cell receptor (beta chain) was observed in a study of PD-1 blockade in mismatch repair-deficient tumors. This CDR3 has 12 residues. V was pared by 6 bases and J by 5 bases, with 11 bases between. Germline lookup yields CDR1 MNHEY and CDR2 SVGAGI. The data were produced by immunoSEQ multiplex PCR, yet TCRdb's version contains in-frame clones alone and is incomplete. Found here are some 120,000 clones, approximately 90% of them singletons; the top ten hold 13%. The chain has TRBV6-5 and TRBJ2-7, with D possibly TRBD2 on 5 matching bases. The clonotype originates from an adult with mismatch repair-deficient cancer. The sample here was peripheral blood, taken 44 weeks after starting pembrolizumab. This CDR3 reads CASSALGDEQYF. CDR3 nucleotides: TGTGCCAGCAGCGCACTAGGCGACGAGCAGTACTTC.